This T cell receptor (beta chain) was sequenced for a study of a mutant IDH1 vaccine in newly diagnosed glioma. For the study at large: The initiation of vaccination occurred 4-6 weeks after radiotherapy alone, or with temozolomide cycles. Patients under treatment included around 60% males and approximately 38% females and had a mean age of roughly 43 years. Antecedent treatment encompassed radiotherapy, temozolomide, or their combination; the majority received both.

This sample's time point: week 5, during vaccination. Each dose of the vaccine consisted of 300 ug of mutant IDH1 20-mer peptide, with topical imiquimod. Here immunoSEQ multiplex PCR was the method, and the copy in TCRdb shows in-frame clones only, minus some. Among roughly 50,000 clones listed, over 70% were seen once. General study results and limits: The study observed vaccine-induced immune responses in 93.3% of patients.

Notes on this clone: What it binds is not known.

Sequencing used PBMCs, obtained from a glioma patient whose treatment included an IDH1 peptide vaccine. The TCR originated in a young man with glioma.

The chain's CDR3 is CASSYRTADYEQYF. The CDR3 coding sequence is TGTGCCAGCAGTTACAGGACAGCCGACTACGAGCAGTACTTC. J is TRBJ2-7 and V is TRBV6-5, with D possibly matching TRBD1 (6 bases). CDR1 and CDR2 from the germline V gene are MNHEY and SVGAGI. The V gene lost 2 bases and the J gene lost 3 bases, with 11 bases spanning the gap. This CDR3 comprises 14 residues.